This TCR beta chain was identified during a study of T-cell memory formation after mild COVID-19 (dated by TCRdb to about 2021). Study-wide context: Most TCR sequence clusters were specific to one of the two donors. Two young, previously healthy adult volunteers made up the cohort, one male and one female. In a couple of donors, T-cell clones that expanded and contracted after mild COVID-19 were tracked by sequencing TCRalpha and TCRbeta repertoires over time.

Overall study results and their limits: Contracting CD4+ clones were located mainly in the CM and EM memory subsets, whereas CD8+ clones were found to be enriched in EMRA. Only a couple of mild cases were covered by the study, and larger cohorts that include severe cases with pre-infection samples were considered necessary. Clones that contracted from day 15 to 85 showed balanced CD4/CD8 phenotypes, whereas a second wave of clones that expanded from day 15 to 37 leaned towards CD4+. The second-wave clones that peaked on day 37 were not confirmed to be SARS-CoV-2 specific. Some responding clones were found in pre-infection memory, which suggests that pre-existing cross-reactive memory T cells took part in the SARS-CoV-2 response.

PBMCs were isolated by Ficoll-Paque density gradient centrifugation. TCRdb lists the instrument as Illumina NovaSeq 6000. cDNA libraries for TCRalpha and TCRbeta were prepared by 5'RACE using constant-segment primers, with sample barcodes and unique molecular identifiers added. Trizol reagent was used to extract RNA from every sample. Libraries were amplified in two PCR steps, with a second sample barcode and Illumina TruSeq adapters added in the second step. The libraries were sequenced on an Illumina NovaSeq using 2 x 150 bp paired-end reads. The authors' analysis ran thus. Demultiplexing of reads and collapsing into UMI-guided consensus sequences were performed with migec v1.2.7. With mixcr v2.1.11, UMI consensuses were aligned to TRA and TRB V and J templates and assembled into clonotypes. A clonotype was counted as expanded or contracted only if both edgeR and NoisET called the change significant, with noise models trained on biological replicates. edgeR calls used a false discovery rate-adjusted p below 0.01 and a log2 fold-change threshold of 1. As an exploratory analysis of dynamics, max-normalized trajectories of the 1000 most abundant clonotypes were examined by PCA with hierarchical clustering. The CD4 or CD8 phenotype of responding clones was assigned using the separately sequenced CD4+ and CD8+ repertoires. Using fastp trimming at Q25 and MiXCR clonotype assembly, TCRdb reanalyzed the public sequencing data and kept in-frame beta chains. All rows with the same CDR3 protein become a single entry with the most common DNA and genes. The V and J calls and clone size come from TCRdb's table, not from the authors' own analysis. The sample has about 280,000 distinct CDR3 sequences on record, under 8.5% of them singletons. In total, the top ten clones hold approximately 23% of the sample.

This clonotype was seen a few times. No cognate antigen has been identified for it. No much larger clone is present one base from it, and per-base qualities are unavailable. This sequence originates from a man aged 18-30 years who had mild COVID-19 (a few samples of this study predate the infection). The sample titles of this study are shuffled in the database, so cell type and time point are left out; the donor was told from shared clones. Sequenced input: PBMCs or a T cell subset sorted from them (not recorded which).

The CDR3 region: CASSSTGRDTQYF. In nucleotides, the sequence is TGTGCCAGCAGCTCCACAGGCAGAGATACGCAGTATTTT. The sequence joins TRBV7-2 to TRBJ2-3; a tentative D match to TRBD1 spans 5 bases. Including cysteine and phenylalanine, the CDR3 has 13 amino acids. Only the CDR3 DNA is retained, 39 bases long and in frame from the first base. Cut back by 4 bases and 5 bases, the V and J ends lie 10 bases apart. Sequences SGHTA (CDR1) and FQGNSA (CDR2) are obtained from the germline V gene.